This is a list of T cell receptor beta chains from one sample in a study of blood T cell repertoires in COVID-19. Only in-frame clones appear in the TCRdb table, and some are missing; sequencing was by immunoSEQ multiplex PCR. The table includes about 110,000 clones, 85% to 90% detected once. Specimen: peripheral blood. The source is a human donor in a cohort sampled during active COVID-19. CDR3s include the opening cysteine and the closing phenylalanine or tryptophan. The order of the fields is clone size, V gene, J gene, D gene, CDR3 DNA, CDR3 protein. A D gene is named only where the DNA matches it firmly. Not all rows give a size; the values are once, few, many and, for expanded clones, a class.

clone size: NA
V gene: TRBV9
J gene: TRBJ2-1
D gene: TRBD1
CDR3 DNA: TGTGCCAGCAGCGTAGAGGACAGGAGCGATGAGCAGTTCTTC
CDR3 protein: CASSVEDRSDEQFF

clone size: NA
V gene: TRBV7-2
J gene: TRBJ2-7
D gene: TRBD2
CDR3 DNA: TGTGCCAGCGGTTGGGGCGGGAGGGCTAACGAGCAGTACTTC
CDR3 protein: CASGWGGRANEQYF

clone size: NA
V gene: TRBV2
J gene: TRBJ1-3
D gene: TRBD1
CDR3 DNA: TGTGCCAGCAGTGGTAGGGGGCCGGGAAACACCATATATTTT
CDR3 protein: CASSGRGPGNTIYF

clone size: NA
V gene: TRBV9
J gene: TRBJ1-5
D gene: NA
CDR3 DNA: TGTGCCAGCAGCGTTGGCGGGGGAAGGGATCAGCCCCAGCATTTT
CDR3 protein: CASSVGGGRDQPQHF

clone size: few
V gene: TRBV10-3
J gene: TRBJ1-6
D gene: NA
CDR3 DNA: TGTGCCATCAGTACGGCCGCGGGGTCACCCCTCCACTTT
CDR3 protein: CAISTAAGSPLHF

clone size: NA
V gene: TRBV9
J gene: TRBJ2-1
D gene: TRBD2
CDR3 DNA: TGTGCCAGCAGCGTCGGTCTCGGGGCGGGGGATTACAATGAGCAGTTCTTC
CDR3 protein: CASSVGLGAGDYNEQFF

clone size: NA
V gene: TRBV5-4
J gene: TRBJ2-2
D gene: NA
CDR3 DNA: TGTGCCAGCAGCTTAGGAGCCGGGAGTATCACCGGGGAGCTGTTTTTT
CDR3 protein: CASSLGAGSITGELFF

clone size: NA
V gene: TRBV9
J gene: TRBJ2-3
D gene: TRBD2
CDR3 DNA: TGTGCCAGCAGCGTAGAATATAGCGGGAGGGGAGATACGCAGTATTTT
CDR3 protein: CASSVEYSGRGDTQYF

clone size: NA
V gene: TRBV5-4
J gene: TRBJ2-7
D gene: TRBD2
CDR3 DNA: TGTGCCAGCAGCACCCCGACTAGCGGGAATTCCTACGAGCAGTACTTC
CDR3 protein: CASSTPTSGNSYEQYF

clone size: NA
V gene: TRBV28
J gene: TRBJ2-5
D gene: TRBD1
CDR3 DNA: TGTGCCAGCAGTTTATCGCAGGGGGCGAAGACCCAGTACTTC
CDR3 protein: CASSLSQGAKTQYF

clone size: once
V gene: TRBV25-1
J gene: TRBJ1-4
D gene: NA
CDR3 DNA: TGTGCCAGCAGTGCCTGGCCGAATGAAAAACTGTTTTTT
CDR3 protein: CASSAWPNEKLFF

clone size: NA
V gene: TRBV5-6
J gene: TRBJ2-2
D gene: TRBD2
CDR3 DNA: TGTGCCAGCAGCCTGAGGAGCGGGGGGGCCGGGGAGCTGTTTTTT
CDR3 protein: CASSLRSGGAGELFF

clone size: NA
V gene: TRBV10-3
J gene: TRBJ2-7
D gene: TRBD1
CDR3 DNA: TGTGCCATCACCTCGACAGGGGGGATCTACGAGCAGTACTTC
CDR3 protein: CAITSTGGIYEQYF

clone size: NA
V gene: TRBV7-3
J gene: TRBJ1-1
D gene: NA
CDR3 DNA: TGTGCCAGCAGCCCCGTGACAGGGAACACTGAAGCTTTCTTT
CDR3 protein: CASSPVTGNTEAFF

clone size: NA
V gene: TRBV2
J gene: TRBJ2-1
D gene: TRBD2
CDR3 DNA: TGTGCCAGCAGGGGGACTAGCGGGGGCTACAATGAGCAGTTCTTC
CDR3 protein: CASRGTSGGYNEQFF

clone size: NA
V gene: TRBV7-2
J gene: TRBJ1-2
D gene: TRBD1
CDR3 DNA: TGTGCCAGCAGCTTTGACAGGGGGACAGGGGTCGGCTACACCTTC
CDR3 protein: CASSFDRGTGVGYTF